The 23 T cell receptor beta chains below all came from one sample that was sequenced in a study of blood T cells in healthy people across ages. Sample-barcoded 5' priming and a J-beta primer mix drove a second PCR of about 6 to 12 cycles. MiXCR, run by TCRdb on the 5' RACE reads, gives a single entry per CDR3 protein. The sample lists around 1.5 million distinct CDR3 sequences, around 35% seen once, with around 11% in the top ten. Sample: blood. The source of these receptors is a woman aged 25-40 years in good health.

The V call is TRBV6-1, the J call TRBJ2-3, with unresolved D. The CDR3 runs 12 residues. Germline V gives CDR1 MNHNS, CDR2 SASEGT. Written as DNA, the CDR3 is TGTGTCGGTGGGCAAAACACAGATACGCAGTATTTT. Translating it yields CVGGQNTDTQYF.

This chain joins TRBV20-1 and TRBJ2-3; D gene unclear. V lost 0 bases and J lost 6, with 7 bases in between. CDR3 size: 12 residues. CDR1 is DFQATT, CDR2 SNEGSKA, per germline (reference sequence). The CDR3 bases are TGCAGTGCTAGAGAGGGGAAGGATACGCAGTATTTT. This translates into CSAREGKDTQYF.

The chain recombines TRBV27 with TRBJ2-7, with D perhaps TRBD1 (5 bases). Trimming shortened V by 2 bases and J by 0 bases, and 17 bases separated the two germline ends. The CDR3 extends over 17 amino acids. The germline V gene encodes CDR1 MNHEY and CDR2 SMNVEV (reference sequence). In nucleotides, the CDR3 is TGTGCCAGCAGTTTACCCCCTGGGGCCTTGGGCTCCTACGAGCAGTACTTC. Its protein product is CASSLPPGALGSYEQYF.

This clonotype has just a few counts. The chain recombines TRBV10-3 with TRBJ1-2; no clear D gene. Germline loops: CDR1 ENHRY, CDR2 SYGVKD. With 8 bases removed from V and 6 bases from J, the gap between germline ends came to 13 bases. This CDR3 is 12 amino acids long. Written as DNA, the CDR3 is TGTGCCATCGATGAGGGAAATGATGGCTACACCTTC. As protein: CAIDEGNDGYTF.

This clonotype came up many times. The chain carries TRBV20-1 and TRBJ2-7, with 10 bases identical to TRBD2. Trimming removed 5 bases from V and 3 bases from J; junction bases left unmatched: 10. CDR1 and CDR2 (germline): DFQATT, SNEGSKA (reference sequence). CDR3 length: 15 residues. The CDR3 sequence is CSAPASGSAGYEQYF. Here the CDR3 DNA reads TGCAGTGCTCCCGCTAGCGGGAGTGCCGGCTACGAGCAGTACTTC.

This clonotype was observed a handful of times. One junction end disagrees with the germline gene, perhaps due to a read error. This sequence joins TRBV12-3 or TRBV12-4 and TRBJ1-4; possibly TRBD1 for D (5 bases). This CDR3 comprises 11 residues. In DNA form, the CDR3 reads TGTGCCAGCAGGGACATGGGGAAACGGTTTTTT. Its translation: CASRDMGKRFF.

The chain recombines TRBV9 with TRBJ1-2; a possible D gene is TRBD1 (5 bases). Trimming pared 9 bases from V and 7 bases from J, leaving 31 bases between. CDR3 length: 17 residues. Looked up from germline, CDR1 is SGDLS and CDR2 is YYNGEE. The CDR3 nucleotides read TGTGCCAATAAGAGGGGTCTGTCGTCAAAAATTAATTGTGGCTACACCTTC. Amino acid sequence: CANKRGLSSKINCGYTF.

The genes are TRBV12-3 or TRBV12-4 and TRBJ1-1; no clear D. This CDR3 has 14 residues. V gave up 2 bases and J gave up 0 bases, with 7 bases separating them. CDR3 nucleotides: TGTGCCAGCAGTTTACACAGTCTGAACACTGAAGCTTTCTTT. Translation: CASSLHSLNTEAFF.

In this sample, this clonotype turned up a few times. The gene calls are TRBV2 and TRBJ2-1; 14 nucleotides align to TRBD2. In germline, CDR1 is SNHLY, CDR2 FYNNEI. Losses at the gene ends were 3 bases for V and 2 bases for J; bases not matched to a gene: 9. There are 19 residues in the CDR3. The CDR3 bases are TGTGCCAGCAGTGACCCGACTAGCGGGAGGGCCGGTACCTACAATGAGCAGTTCTTC. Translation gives CASSDPTSGRAGTYNEQFF. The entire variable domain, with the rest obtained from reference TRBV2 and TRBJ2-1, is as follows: EPEVTQTPSHQVTQMGQEVILRCVPISNHLYFYWYRQILGQKVEFLVSFYNNEISEKSEIFDDQFSVERPDGSNFTLKIRSTKLEDSAMYFCASSDPTSGRAGTYNEQFFGPGTRLTVL.

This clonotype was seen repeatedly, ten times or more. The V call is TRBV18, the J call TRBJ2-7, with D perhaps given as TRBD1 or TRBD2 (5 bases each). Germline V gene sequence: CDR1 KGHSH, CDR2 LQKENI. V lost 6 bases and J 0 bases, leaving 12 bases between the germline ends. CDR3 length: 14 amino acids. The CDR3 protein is CASSAGTDSYEQYF. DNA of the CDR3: TGTGCCAGCTCGGCCGGGACGGACTCCTACGAGCAGTACTTC.

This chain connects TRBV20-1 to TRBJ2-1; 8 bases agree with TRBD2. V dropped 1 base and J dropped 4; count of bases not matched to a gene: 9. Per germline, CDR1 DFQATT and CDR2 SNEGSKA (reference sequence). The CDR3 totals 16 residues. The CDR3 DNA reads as TGCAGTGCTAGAGTTGTGAGCGGGAGAGGATACAATGAGCAGTTCTTC. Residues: CSARVVSGRGYNEQFF.

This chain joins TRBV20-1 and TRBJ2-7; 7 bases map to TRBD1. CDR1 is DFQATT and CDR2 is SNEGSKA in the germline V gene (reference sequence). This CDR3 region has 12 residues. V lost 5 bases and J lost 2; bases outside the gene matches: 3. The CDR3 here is CSAPGQTYEQYF. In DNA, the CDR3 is TGCAGTGCTCCGGGACAGACCTACGAGCAGTACTTC.

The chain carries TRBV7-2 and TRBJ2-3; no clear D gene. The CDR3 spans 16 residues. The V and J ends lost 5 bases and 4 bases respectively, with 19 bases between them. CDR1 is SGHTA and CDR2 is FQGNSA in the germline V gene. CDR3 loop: CASSKSPEPAADTQYF. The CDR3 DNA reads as TGTGCCAGCAGCAAATCCCCGGAGCCGGCAGCAGATACGCAGTATTTT.

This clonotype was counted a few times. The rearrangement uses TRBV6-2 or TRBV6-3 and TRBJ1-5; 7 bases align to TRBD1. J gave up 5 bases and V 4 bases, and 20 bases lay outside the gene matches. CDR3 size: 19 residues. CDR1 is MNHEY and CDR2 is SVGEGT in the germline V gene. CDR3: CASSLAWGTGVQGDQPQHF. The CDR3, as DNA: TGTGCCAGCAGTTTAGCCTGGGGCACAGGGGTTCAGGGGGATCAGCCCCAGCATTTT.

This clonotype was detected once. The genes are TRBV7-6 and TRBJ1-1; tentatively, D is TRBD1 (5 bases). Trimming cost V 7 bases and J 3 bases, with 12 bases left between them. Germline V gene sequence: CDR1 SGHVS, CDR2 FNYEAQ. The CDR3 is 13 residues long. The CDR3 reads CASMGGGHTEAFF. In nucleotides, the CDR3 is TGTGCCAGCATGGGGGGAGGCCACACTGAAGCTTTCTTT.

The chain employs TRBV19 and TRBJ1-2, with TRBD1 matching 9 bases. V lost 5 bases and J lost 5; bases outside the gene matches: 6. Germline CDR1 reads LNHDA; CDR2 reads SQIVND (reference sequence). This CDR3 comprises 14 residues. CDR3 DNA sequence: TGTGCCAGTAGTCGACCGGGACAGGGATATGGCTACACCTTC. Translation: CASSRPGQGYGYTF.

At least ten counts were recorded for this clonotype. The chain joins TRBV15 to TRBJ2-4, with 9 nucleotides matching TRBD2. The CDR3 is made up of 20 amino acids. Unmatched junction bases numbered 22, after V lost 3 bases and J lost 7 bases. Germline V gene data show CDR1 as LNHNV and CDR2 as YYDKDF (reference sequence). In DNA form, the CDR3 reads TGTGCCACCAGCAGTCACCCCCCGGGACCAATGGGTAGCGGGAGTAACATTCAGTACTTC. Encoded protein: CATSSHPPGPMGSGSNIQYF.

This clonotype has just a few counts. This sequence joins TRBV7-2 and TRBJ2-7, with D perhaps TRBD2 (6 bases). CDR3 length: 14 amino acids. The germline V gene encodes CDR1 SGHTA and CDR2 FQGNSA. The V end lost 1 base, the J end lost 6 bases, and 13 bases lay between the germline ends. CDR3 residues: CASSLVAARAEQYF. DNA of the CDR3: TGTGCCAGCAGCTTAGTAGCGGCGCGTGCCGAGCAGTACTTC. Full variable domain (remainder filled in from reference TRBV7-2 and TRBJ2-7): GAGVSQSPSNKVTEKGKDVELRCDPISGHTALYWYRQSLGQGLEFLIYFQGNSAPDKSGLPSDRFSAERTGGSVSTLTIQRTQQEDSAVYLCASSLVAARAEQYFGPGTRLTVT.

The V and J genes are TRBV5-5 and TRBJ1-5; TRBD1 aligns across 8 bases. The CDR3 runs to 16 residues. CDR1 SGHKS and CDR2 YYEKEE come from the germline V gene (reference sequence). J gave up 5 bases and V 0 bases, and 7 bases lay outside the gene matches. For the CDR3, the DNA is TGTGCCAGCAGCTTGGAGGGACAGGAGGCCTATCAGCCCCAGCATTTT. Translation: CASSLEGQEAYQPQHF.

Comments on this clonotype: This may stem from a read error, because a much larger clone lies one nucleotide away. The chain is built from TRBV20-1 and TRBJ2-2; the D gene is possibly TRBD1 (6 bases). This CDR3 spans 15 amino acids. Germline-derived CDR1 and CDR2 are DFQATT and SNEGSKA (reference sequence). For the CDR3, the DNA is TGCAGTGCTCGGGTCGGACAGTTGCGGACCGGGGAGCGGTTTTTT. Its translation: CSARVGQLRTGERFF.

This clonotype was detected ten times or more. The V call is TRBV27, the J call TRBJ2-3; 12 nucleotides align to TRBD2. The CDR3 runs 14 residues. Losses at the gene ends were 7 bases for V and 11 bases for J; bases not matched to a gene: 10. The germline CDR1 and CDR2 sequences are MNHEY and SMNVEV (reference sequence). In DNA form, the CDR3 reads TGTGCCAGCACTCTAGCGGGAGGGGCCATTGAGCAGTATTTT. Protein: CASTLAGGAIEQYF.

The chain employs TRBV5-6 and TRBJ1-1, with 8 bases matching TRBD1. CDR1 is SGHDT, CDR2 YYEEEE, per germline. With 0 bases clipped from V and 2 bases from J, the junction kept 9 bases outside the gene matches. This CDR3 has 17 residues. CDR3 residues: CASSLASRQGANTEAFF. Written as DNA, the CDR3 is TGTGCCAGCAGCTTGGCCAGTCGGCAGGGGGCTAACACTGAAGCTTTCTTT.

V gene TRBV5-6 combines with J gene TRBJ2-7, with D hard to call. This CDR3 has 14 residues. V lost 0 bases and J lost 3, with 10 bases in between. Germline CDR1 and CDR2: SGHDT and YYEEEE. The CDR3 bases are TGTGCCAGCAGCTTGGGGTTTCGGCGCTACGAGCAGTACTTC. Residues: CASSLGFRRYEQYF. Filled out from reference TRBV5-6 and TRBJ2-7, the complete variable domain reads DAGVTQSPTHLIKTRGQQVTLRCSPKSGHDTVSWYQQALGQGPQFIFQYYEEEERQRGNFPDRFSGHQFPNYSSELNVNALLLGDSALYLCASSLGFRRYEQYFGPGTRLTVT.